This T cell receptor beta chain comes out of a study of cytomegalovirus exposure and HLA in healthy donors. Study-level results: Cytomegalovirus association was assigned to approximately 160 TCR beta chains.

It was healthy bone marrow donors who served as donors. PCR amplification relied on 60 Vbeta primers (plus 13 Jbeta primers). Profiling relied on immunoSEQ multiplex PCR, and the TCRdb table lists in-frame clones only, not all of them. The table shows about 200,000 clones, with 85% occurring only once. About this clone itself: What it binds is not known.

The V end was cut by 4 bases, the J end by 0 bases, with 10 bases between. Germline loops: CDR1 MDHEN, CDR2 SYDVKM. This CDR3 comprises 14 residues. J is TRBJ2-7 and V is TRBV28; possibly TRBD1 for D (5 bases). The receptor comes from a woman in her forties or fifties in good health and CMV-seronegative. Source material: PBMCs. CDR3 nucleotides: TGTGCCAGCAGTTCCCGACAGACCTCCTACGAGCAGTACTTC. It translates to CASSSRQTSYEQYF.